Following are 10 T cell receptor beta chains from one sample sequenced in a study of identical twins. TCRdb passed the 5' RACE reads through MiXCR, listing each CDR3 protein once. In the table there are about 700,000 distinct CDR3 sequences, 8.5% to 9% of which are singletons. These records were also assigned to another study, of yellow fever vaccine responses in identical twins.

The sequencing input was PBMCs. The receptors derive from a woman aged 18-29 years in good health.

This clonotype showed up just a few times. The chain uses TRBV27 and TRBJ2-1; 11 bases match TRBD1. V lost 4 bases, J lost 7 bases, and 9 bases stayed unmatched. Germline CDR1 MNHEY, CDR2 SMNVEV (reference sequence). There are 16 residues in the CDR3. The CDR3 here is CASSSRDRGVLNEQFF. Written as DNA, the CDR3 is TGTGCCAGCAGTTCCCGGGACAGGGGGGTTTTAAATGAGCAGTTCTTC.

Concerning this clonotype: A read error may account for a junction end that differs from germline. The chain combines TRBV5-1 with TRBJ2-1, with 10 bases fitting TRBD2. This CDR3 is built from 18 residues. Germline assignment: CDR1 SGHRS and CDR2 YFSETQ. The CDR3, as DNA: TGCGCCAGCAGCCCGCGAAGAGCGGGGGGGCAGGGTCTCAATGAGCAGCTCTTC. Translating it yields CASSPRRAGGQGLNEQLF.

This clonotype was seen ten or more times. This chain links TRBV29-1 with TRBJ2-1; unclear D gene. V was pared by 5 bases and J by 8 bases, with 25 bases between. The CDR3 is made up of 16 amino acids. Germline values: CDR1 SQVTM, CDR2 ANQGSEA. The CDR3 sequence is CSVNYLLATNTDEQFF. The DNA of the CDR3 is TGCAGCGTTAATTACCTTTTGGCGACAAACACAGATGAGCAGTTCTTC.

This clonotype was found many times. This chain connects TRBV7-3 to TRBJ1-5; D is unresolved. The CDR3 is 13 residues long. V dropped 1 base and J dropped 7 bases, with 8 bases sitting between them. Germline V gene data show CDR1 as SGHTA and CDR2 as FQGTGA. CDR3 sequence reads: CASSLNGRQPQHF. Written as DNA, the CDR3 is TGTGCCAGCAGCTTAAATGGGAGACAGCCCCAGCATTTT.

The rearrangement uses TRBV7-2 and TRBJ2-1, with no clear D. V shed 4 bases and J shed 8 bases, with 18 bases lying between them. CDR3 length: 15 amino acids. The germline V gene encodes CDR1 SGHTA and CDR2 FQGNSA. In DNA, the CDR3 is TGTGCCAGCAGCTCATCGTGGACGGTAAGGTATGAGCAGTTCTTC. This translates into CASSSSWTVRYEQFF.

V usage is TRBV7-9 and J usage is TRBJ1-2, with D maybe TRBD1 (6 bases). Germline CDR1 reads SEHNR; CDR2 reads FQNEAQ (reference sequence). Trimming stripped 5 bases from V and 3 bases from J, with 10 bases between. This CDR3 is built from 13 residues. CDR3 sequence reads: CASSRRGYYGYTF. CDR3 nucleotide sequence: TGTGCCAGCAGCCGGAGGGGGTACTATGGCTACACCTTC.

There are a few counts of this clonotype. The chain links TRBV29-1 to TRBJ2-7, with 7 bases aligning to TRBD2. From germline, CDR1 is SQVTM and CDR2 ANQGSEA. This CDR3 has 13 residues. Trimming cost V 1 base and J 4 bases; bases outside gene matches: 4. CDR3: CSVEGGDYYEQYF. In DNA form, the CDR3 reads TGCAGCGTTGAAGGTGGGGACTATTACGAGCAGTACTTC.

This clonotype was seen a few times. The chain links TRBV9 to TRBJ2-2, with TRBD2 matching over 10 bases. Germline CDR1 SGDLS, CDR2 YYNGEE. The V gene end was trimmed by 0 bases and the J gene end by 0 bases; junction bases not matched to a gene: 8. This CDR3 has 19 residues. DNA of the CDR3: TGTGCCAGCAGCGTAGCTGGACTAGCGGCGGCCTCGAACACCGGGGAGCTGTTTTTT. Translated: CASSVAGLAAASNTGELFF.

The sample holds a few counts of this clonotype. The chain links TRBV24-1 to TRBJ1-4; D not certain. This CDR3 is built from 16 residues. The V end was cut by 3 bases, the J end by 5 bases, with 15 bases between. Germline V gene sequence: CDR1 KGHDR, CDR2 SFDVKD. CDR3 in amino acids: CATSDRAESVNEKLFF. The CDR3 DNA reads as TGTGCCACCAGTGATAGAGCGGAGTCGGTCAATGAAAAACTGTTTTTT.

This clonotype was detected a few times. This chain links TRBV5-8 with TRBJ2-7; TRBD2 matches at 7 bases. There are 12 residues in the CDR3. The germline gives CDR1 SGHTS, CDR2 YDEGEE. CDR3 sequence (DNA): TGTGCTGCGGGGAGGGCCAAATACGAGCAGTACTTC. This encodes CAAGRAKYEQYF.